The 11 T cell receptor beta chains below come from one sample, sequenced in a study of CD8+ T cells in alopecia areata. The treatment: oral pan-JAK inhibitor, 5-10 mg twice daily. After isolation, RNA underwent reverse transcription to generate cDNA as the sequencing template. Profiling relied on immunoSEQ multiplex PCR, and the TCRdb table lists in-frame clones only, not all of them. The data hold more than 150,000 clones, with 51% observed a single time. The sequencing used CD8+ T cells sorted from blood, collected between weeks 51 and 54, from a patient treated with tofacitinib. Every receptor here comes from a human donor with alopecia areata.

This clone was observed a single time. The gene calls are TRBV6-5 and TRBJ2-7, with TRBD2 matching 7 bases. Germline V gene data show CDR1 as MNHEY and CDR2 as SVGAGI. CDR3 length equals 14 residues. Unmatched junction bases numbered 9, after V lost 4 bases and J lost 6 bases. CDR3 loop: CASSLNTRGSEQYF. The CDR3 DNA reads TGTGCCAGCAGTTTAAATACGCGGGGGAGCGAGCAGTACTTC.

This chain joins TRBV27 and TRBJ2-7; 7 positions agree with TRBD1. CDR1 and CDR2 from the germline V gene are MNHEY and SMNVEV (reference sequence). V gave up 5 bases and J gave up 1 base; unmatched junction bases: 8. This CDR3 contains 15 residues. The CDR3 sequence is CASSTRDSASYEQYF. The CDR3 DNA sequence: TGTGCCAGCAGTACCCGGGACAGCGCATCCTACGAGCAGTACTTC.

The chain couples TRBV5-6 to TRBJ2-3, with D unclear. CDR1 and CDR2 from the germline V gene are SGHDT and YYEEEE. V was shortened by 4 bases and J by 3 bases, with 9 bases between the two germline ends. The CDR3 runs 13 residues. The CDR3 region has the DNA TGTGCCAGCAGCCCCTCCGGGACAGATACGCAGTATTTT. Protein product: CASSPSGTDTQYF.

The V call is TRBV7-9, the J call TRBJ2-1, with 13 bases matching TRBD2. There are 17 residues in the CDR3. V shed 5 bases and J 8 bases; nucleotides not matched to a gene: 12. The germline V gene encodes CDR1 SEHNR and CDR2 FQNEAQ (reference sequence). CDR3 sequence: CASSPRLRLAGGYEQFF. CDR3 bases: TGTGCCAGCAGCCCCCGGCTGCGACTAGCGGGGGGTTATGAGCAGTTCTTC.

V is TRBV15 and J is TRBJ2-7; D remains unclear. V gave up 3 bases and J gave up 2 bases, with 11 bases separating them. Germline assignment: CDR1 LNHNV and CDR2 YYDKDF (reference sequence). The length of the CDR3 is 14 residues. Here the CDR3 reads CATSSPDLPYEQYF. The CDR3 nucleotides are TGTGCCACCAGCAGCCCGGACCTACCCTACGAGCAGTACTTC.

This chain connects TRBV9 to TRBJ2-7, with 11 positions matching TRBD1. The CDR3 spans 17 residues. J lost 1 base, V lost 4 bases, and 10 bases had no gene match. Germline assignment: CDR1 SGDLS and CDR2 YYNGEE. The DNA for the CDR3 is TGTGCCAGCAGCCCCCGGGACAGGGGGGACGAGTCCTACGAGCAGTACTTC. Protein: CASSPRDRGDESYEQYF.

The rearrangement uses TRBV6-1 and TRBJ2-7; 7 bases match TRBD1. Per germline, CDR1 MNHNS and CDR2 SASEGT. The V and J ends lost 4 bases and 3 bases, in that order; junction bases with no gene match: 3. There are 13 residues in the CDR3. CDR3 sequence: CASSVDRLYEQYF. The CDR3 DNA reads TGTGCCAGCAGTGTGGACAGGCTCTACGAGCAGTACTTC.

The chain uses TRBV6-5 and TRBJ1-5; TRBD1 is a possible D gene (5 bases). CDR1 and CDR2 from the germline V gene are MNHEY and SVGAGI. The V end lost 5 bases, the J end lost 7 bases, and 15 bases lay between the germline ends. The CDR3 runs to 14 residues. The CDR3 reads CASSRGSQSQPQHF. The CDR3 nucleotides are TGTGCCAGCAGTCGGGGGTCCCAATCGCAGCCCCAGCATTTT.

The chain is built from TRBV5-4 and TRBJ1-2; D possibly corresponds to TRBD1 (5 bases). V was shortened by 2 bases and J by 4 bases, with 15 bases between the two germline ends. The CDR3 is 15 amino acids. Germline assignment: CDR1 SGHNT and CDR2 YYREEE (reference sequence). The CDR3 DNA reads as TGTGCCAGCAGCTTCGTGGAACCCGGGACCTATGGCTACACCTTC. Translation gives CASSFVEPGTYGYTF. The variable domain in full, completed from reference TRBV5-4 and TRBJ1-2, reads ETGVTQSPTHLIKTRGQQVTLRCSSQSGHNTVSWYQQALGQGPQFIFQYYREEENGRGNFPPRFSGLQFPNYSSELNVNALELDDSALYLCASSFVEPGTYGYTFGSGTRLTVV.

This sequence joins TRBV5-6 and TRBJ2-5, with D possibly being TRBD2 (6 bases). The V end was cut by 4 bases, the J end by 5 bases, with 18 bases between. The CDR3 is made up of 15 amino acids. CDR1 SGHDT and CDR2 YYEEEE come from the germline V gene. CDR3 loop: CASSPMTGVGETQYF. The CDR3 DNA is TGTGCCAGCAGCCCGATGACGGGGGTGGGGGAGACCCAGTACTTC. The entire variable domain, with the rest obtained from reference TRBV5-6 and TRBJ2-5, is as follows: DAGVTQSPTHLIKTRGQQVTLRCSPKSGHDTVSWYQQALGQGPQFIFQYYEEEERQRGNFPDRFSGHQFPNYSSELNVNALLLGDSALYLCASSPMTGVGETQYFGPGTRLLVL.

CDR3 sequence reads: CASSLISGTGSNNEQFF. The DNA for the CDR3 is TGTGCCAGCAGTTTGATTTCCGGGACAGGGAGCAACAATGAGCAGTTCTTC. The V gene is TRBV27, the J gene TRBJ2-1, with 9 positions matching TRBD1. This CDR3 spans 17 amino acids. The germline gives CDR1 MNHEY, CDR2 SMNVEV (reference sequence). J gave up 5 bases and V 3 bases, and 11 bases lay outside the gene matches.